The 27 T cell receptor beta chains in this list originate from one sample, sequenced in a study of long-term antiretroviral therapy in people with HIV. Sequencing relied on immunoSEQ assay v3.0, run at survey level. Profiled with immunoSEQ multiplex PCR; TCRdb holds only in-frame clones, not every one. The sample lists fewer than 30,000 clones; around 83% were seen once. This material consisted of unsorted PBMCs, taken 0.7 years before starting antiretroviral therapy. The source of these receptors is a man aged 30-40 years with HIV.

This chain connects TRBV10-1 to TRBJ1-4; 9 bases are a match to TRBD1. CDR3 length equals 15 residues. The germline gives CDR1 WNHNN, CDR2 SYGVQD (reference sequence). V was clipped by 4 bases and J by 6 bases; unmatched bases: 6. CDR3 region: CASSAAGQGDEKLFF. DNA for the CDR3: TGCGCCAGCAGTGCTGCGGGACAGGGAGATGAAAAACTGTTTTTT.

V and J are TRBV11-2 and TRBJ2-4, with D maybe TRBD1 (6 bases). The V end was cut by 2 bases, the J end by 7 bases, with 15 bases between. The CDR3 sequence is 15 residues long. Germline values: CDR1 SGHAT, CDR2 FQNNGV. DNA of the CDR3: TGTGCCAGCAGCTTATCGAACACAGGGTTCAACATTCAGTACTTC. Translation: CASSLSNTGFNIQYF.

The rearrangement joins TRBV28 to TRBJ1-5, with 7 bases aligning to TRBD1. V lost 2 bases to trimming and J lost 8 bases; unmatched junction nucleotides: 3. The CDR3 runs 13 residues. From germline, CDR1 is MDHEN and CDR2 SYDVKM. The CDR3 loop reads CASSLTGAKPQHF. CDR3 coding DNA: TGTGCCAGCAGTTTAACAGGGGCTAAGCCCCAGCATTTT.

The chain joins TRBV28 to TRBJ2-7; D not resolved. The V gene's germline CDR1 is MDHEN and CDR2 SYDVKM. V shed 5 bases and J shed 1 base, with 9 bases lying between them. The CDR3 consists of 13 residues. CDR3 sequence (DNA): TGTGCCAGCAGTGGGAAAGGGTCCTACGAGCAGTACTTC. It yields the protein CASSGKGSYEQYF.

J is TRBJ2-2 and V is TRBV19, with 7 positions matching TRBD1. The germline V gene has CDR1 LNHDA and CDR2 SQIVND (reference sequence). Trimming removed 4 bases from V and 4 bases from J; junction bases left unmatched: 9. CDR3 length equals 16 residues. The CDR3 DNA reads TGTGCCAGTAGTACTCTCGGACAGGTGGGCACCGGGGAGCTGTTTTTT. As protein: CASSTLGQVGTGELFF.

This clone occurred a few times. This chain uses TRBV4-2 with TRBJ2-5; D not certain. V dropped 4 bases and J dropped 1 base, with 7 bases sitting between them. The CDR3 sequence is 13 residues long. The germline V gene has CDR1 LGHNA and CDR2 YNFKEQ. The CDR3 loop reads CASSPGRQETQYF. The CDR3, as DNA: TGTGCCAGCAGCCCTGGACGCCAAGAGACCCAGTACTTC.

This clone has just one count. The chain employs TRBV11-2 and TRBJ1-1, with TRBD1 matching over 10 bases. Germline assignment: CDR1 SGHAT and CDR2 FQNNGV. The CDR3 runs 13 residues. V gave up 8 bases and J gave up 3 bases; unmatched junction bases: 3. The CDR3 DNA reads as TGTGCCAGCTCGGACAGGGGGTACACTGAAGCTTTCTTT. This sequence encodes CASSDRGYTEAFF.

This clone turned up a few times. The rearrangement joins TRBV27 to TRBJ2-2; D may match TRBD1 or TRBD2 (5 bases each). V lost 1 base, J lost 5 bases, and 8 bases lay in between. The V gene's germline CDR1 is MNHEY and CDR2 SMNVEV (reference sequence). This CDR3 region has 14 residues. The CDR3 is CASSLFGGTGELFF. For the CDR3, the DNA is TGTGCCAGCAGTTTATTTGGGGGAACCGGGGAGCTGTTTTTT.

V usage is TRBV19 and J usage is TRBJ1-5; D uncertain. The CDR3 length is 16 residues. From germline, CDR1 is LNHDA and CDR2 SQIVND (reference sequence). The ends were cut back, 0 bases at V and 6 bases at J, with 15 bases in the middle. The CDR3 sequence: CASSIDLRSRGQPQHF. In nucleotides, the CDR3 is TGTGCCAGTAGTATAGATCTACGTAGTCGGGGTCAGCCCCAGCATTTT.

This clone has just one count. This chain connects TRBV14 to TRBJ2-3, with D unclear. In germline, CDR1 is SGHDN, CDR2 FVKESK. V dropped 5 bases and J dropped 7 bases, with 10 bases sitting between them. The CDR3 length is 12 residues. The CDR3 loop is CASSADSYTQYF. CDR3 DNA sequence: TGTGCCAGCAGCGCGGATTCTTATACGCAGTATTTT. Using reference TRBV14 and TRBJ2-3 for the parts outside the CDR3, the full variable domain is EAGVTQFPSHSVIEKGQTVTLRCDPISGHDNLYWYRRVMGKEIKFLLHFVKESKQDESGMPNNRFLAERTGGTYSTLKVQPAELEDSGVYFCASSADSYTQYFGPGTRLTVL.

The rearrangement uses TRBV9 and TRBJ2-2; TRBD2 is a possible D gene (5 bases). V dropped 0 bases and J dropped 0 bases, with 12 bases sitting between them. The CDR3 sequence is 17 residues long. Germline CDR1 SGDLS, CDR2 YYNGEE. The CDR3 is CASSVVRSGANTGELFF. The CDR3 DNA sequence: TGTGCCAGCAGCGTAGTAAGGAGCGGAGCGAACACCGGGGAGCTGTTTTTT. The whole variable domain, remainder taken from reference TRBV9 and TRBJ2-2, is DSGVTQTPKHLITATGQRVTLRCSPRSGDLSVYWYQQSLDQGLQFLIQYYNGEERAKGNILERFSAQQFPDLHSELNLSSLELGDSALYFCASSVVRSGANTGELFFGEGSRLTVL.

The chain joins TRBV7-9 to TRBJ1-2; the match to TRBD1 covers 9 bases. V trimming: 4 bases; J trimming: 4 bases; junction bases outside the gene matches: 13. The germline V gene has CDR1 SEHNR and CDR2 FQNEAQ (reference sequence). The CDR3 consists of 17 residues. Here the CDR3 reads CASSSPRDREASYGYTF. For the CDR3, the DNA is TGTGCCAGCAGCTCGCCTAGGGACAGGGAAGCTAGCTATGGCTACACCTTC.

The chain recombines TRBV5-5 with TRBJ1-2; D is undetermined. The CDR3 sequence is 14 residues long. Germline CDR1 and CDR2: SGHKS and YYEKEE (reference sequence). V lost 3 bases, J lost 1 base, and 10 bases lay in between. The CDR3, as DNA: TGTGCCAGCAGCTCCGTTCTACATAACTATGGCTACACCTTC. It yields the protein CASSSVLHNYGYTF.

DNA of the CDR3: TGTGCCAGCAGCTCCGGACAGGGCGGGTATCAGCCCCAGCATTTT. Translated: CASSSGQGGYQPQHF. V usage is TRBV7-9 and J usage is TRBJ1-5, with TRBD1 matching 8 bases. CDR1 and CDR2 (germline): SEHNR, FQNEAQ (reference sequence). J was trimmed by 5 bases and V by 4 bases; bases with no gene match: 7. CDR3 length: 15 residues.

The gene calls are TRBV30 and TRBJ1-5, with D unresolved. V was shortened by 3 bases and J by 4 bases, with 13 bases between the two germline ends. Germline V gene data show CDR1 as GTSNPN and CDR2 as SVGIG (reference sequence). This CDR3 is built from 14 residues. Here the CDR3 DNA reads TGTGCCTGGAGCCCACGGAGGATTAATCAGCCCCAGCATTTT. Translated, it gives CAWSPRRINQPQHF.

The V and J genes are TRBV9 and TRBJ1-5; possible D gene TRBD1, 5 bases. V lost 4 bases to trimming and J lost 6 bases, with 17 bases between them. The germline gives CDR1 SGDLS, CDR2 YYNGEE. The CDR3 has 15 amino acids. The CDR3 nucleotides read TGTGCCAGCAGCCCATCGGGGCAGGAGGCTCAGCCCCAGCATTTT. Translation: CASSPSGQEAQPQHF.

The rearrangement joins TRBV28 to TRBJ1-2, with D uncertain. The CDR3 runs to 12 residues. The V and J ends lost 8 bases and 3 bases respectively, with 10 bases between them. Germline-derived CDR1 and CDR2 are MDHEN and SYDVKM. This CDR3 reads CASGRVDYGYTF. CDR3 coding DNA: TGTGCCAGCGGCCGAGTGGACTATGGCTACACCTTC.

The V gene is TRBV10-2, the J gene TRBJ2-1, with 8 bases lining up with TRBD2. The V and J ends lost 2 bases and 0 bases, in that order; junction bases with no gene match: 12. Germline V CDR1 and CDR2: WSHSY, SAAADI. The CDR3 is made up of 19 amino acids. This CDR3 reads CASSEAVAGLLSSYNEQFF. The CDR3 DNA reads TGCGCCAGCAGTGAGGCGGTAGCGGGATTACTTAGCTCCTACAATGAGCAGTTCTTC.

The chain has TRBV28 and TRBJ2-5, with TRBD2 matching 9 bases. The CDR3 extends over 14 amino acids. The junction had 3 bases not matched to a gene; V was cut back by 3 bases and J by 4 bases. The germline V gene encodes CDR1 MDHEN and CDR2 SYDVKM. The CDR3 sequence: CASSFAGGPETQYF. CDR3 coding DNA: TGTGCCAGCAGTTTCGCGGGAGGGCCAGAGACCCAGTACTTC.

The sample holds one count of this clone. The CDR3, as DNA: TGTGCCAGTAGTCCCTTGCGGGGAGTTAATTCACCCCTCCACTTT. It specifies CASSPLRGVNSPLHF. V usage is TRBV19 and J usage is TRBJ1-6; D uncertain. Trimming left V 5 bases short and J 6 bases short, with 14 bases between. Germline CDR1 reads LNHDA; CDR2 reads SQIVND (reference sequence). The CDR3 is 15 amino acids.

CDR3 in amino acids: CASRPRQGFNEKLFF. The CDR3 bases are TGTGCCAGCAGACCCCGACAGGGTTTTAATGAAAAACTGTTTTTT. The chain links TRBV6-5 to TRBJ1-4; the match to TRBD1 covers 7 bases. With 6 bases clipped from V and 4 bases from J, the junction kept 8 bases outside the gene matches. This CDR3 has 15 amino acids. Germline CDR1 is MNHEY and CDR2 is SVGAGI.

This chain joins TRBV6-1 and TRBJ2-4; D gene unclear. Germline V gives CDR1 MNHNS, CDR2 SASEGT. The V end lost 4 bases, the J end lost 12 bases, and 13 bases lay between the germline ends. The CDR3 spans 12 residues. CDR3 in amino acids: CASSALGSTQYF. Written as DNA, the CDR3 is TGTGCCAGCAGTGCGCTTGGATCGACTCAGTACTTC.

The sample holds a few counts of this clone. This CDR3 reads CASSFTGGYEQYF. CDR3 DNA: TGTGCCAGCAGCTTTACAGGGGGCTACGAGCAGTACTTC. This rearrangement joins TRBV7-9 to TRBJ2-7, with TRBD1 matching 8 bases. V gave up 3 bases and J gave up 3 bases; unmatched junction bases: 1. There are 13 residues in the CDR3. Germline CDR1 reads SEHNR; CDR2 reads FQNEAQ (reference sequence).

V and J are TRBV6-5 and TRBJ2-3; the match to TRBD2 covers 8 bases. The CDR3 loop spans 14 amino acids. Trimming cost V 8 bases and J 5 bases; bases outside gene matches: 9. Germline values: CDR1 MNHEY, CDR2 SVGAGI. CDR3 nucleotide sequence: TGTGCCAGCGGCCCAGCGGGAGTTTTAGATACGCAGTATTTT. Amino acid sequence: CASGPAGVLDTQYF.

The genes are TRBV9 and TRBJ1-1; tentative D call: TRBD1 (5 bases). The CDR3 loop spans 15 amino acids. Germline V gives CDR1 SGDLS, CDR2 YYNGEE. V was clipped by 0 bases and J by 5 bases, with 14 bases between them. This chain's CDR3 is CASSVDSGSVTEAFF. The CDR3 DNA reads as TGTGCCAGCAGCGTAGATTCAGGGTCGGTAACTGAAGCTTTCTTT.

This sequence joins TRBV11-3 and TRBJ1-1, with 10 bases identical to TRBD1. Trimming took 5 bases from V and 8 from J; bases not matched to a gene: 14. The CDR3 totals 16 residues. Germline values: CDR1 SGHNT, CDR2 YENEEA. The CDR3 spells CASSGAHPGTGVEAFF. In DNA, the CDR3 is TGTGCCAGCAGCGGAGCACACCCCGGGACAGGGGTCGAAGCTTTCTTT.

This sequence joins TRBV18 and TRBJ2-7; 8 bases are a match to TRBD1. V was pared by 3 bases and J by 2 bases, with 18 bases of the junction left unmatched. Germline V gives CDR1 KGHSH, CDR2 LQKENI. This CDR3 comprises 19 residues. The CDR3 protein is CASSPAGLQGRGPPYEQYF. CDR3 coding DNA: TGTGCCAGCTCACCTGCCGGCTTGCAGGGCAGGGGGCCTCCCTACGAGCAGTACTTC.